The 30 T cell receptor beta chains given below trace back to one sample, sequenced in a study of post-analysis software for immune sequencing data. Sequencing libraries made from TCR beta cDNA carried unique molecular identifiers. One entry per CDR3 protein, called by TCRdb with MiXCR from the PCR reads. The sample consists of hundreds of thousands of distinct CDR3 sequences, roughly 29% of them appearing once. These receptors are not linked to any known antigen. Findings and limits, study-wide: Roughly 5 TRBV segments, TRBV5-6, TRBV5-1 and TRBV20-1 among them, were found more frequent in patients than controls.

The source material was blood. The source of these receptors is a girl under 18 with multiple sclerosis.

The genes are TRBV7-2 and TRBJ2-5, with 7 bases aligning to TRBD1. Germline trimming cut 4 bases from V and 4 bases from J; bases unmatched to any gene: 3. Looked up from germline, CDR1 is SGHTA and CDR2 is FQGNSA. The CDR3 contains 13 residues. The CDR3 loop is CASSSQGVETQYF. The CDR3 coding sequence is TGTGCCAGCAGCTCCCAGGGGGTAGAGACCCAGTACTTC.

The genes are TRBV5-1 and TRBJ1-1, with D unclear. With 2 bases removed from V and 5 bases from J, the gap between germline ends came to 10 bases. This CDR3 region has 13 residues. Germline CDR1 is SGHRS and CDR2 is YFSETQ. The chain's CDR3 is CASSFGQETEAFF. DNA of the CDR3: TGCGCCAGCAGCTTTGGCCAGGAGACTGAAGCTTTCTTT. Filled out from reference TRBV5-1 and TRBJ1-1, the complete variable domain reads KAGVTQTPRYLIKTRGQQVTLSCSPISGHRSVSWYQQTPGQGLQFLFEYFSETQRNKGNFPGRFSGRQFSNSRSEMNVSTLELGDSALYLCASSFGQETEAFFGQGTRLTVV.

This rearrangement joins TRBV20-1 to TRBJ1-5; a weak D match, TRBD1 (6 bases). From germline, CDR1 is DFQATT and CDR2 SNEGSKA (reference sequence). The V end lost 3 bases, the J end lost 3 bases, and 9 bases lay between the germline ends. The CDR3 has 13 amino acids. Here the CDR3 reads CSASEGDNQPQHF. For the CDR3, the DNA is TGCAGTGCTAGCGAGGGGGACAATCAGCCCCAGCATTTT.

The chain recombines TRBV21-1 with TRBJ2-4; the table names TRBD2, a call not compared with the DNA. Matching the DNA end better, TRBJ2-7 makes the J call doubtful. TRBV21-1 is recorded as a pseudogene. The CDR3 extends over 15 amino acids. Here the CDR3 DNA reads TGTGCCAGCAGCAAAGATAGGGAGGGCCCCTACGAGCAGTACTTC. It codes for CASSKDREGPYEQYF.

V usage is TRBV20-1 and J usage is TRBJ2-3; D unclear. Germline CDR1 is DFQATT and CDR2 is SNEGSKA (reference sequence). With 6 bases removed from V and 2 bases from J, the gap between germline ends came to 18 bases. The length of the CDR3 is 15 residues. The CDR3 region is CSATSGRVTTDTQYF. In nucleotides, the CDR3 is TGCAGTGCCACCTCAGGCCGGGTCACCACAGATACGCAGTATTTT.

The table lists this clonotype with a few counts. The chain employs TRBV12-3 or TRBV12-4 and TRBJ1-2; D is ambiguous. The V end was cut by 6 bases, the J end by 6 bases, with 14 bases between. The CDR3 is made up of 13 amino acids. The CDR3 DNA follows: TGTGCCAGCAGCCCAGGACCGTCCCATGGCTACACCTTC. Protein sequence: CASSPGPSHGYTF.

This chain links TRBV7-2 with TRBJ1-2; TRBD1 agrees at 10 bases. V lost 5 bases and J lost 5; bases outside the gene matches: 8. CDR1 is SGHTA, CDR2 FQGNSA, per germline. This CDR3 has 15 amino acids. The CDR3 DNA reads TGTGCCAGCAGCACGCTTGGACAGGGGGTGTATGGCTACACCTTC. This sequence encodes CASSTLGQGVYGYTF.

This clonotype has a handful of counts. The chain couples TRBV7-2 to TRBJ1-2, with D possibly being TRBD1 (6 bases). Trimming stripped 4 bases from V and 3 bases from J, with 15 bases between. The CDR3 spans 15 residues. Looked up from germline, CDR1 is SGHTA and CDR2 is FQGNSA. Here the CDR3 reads CASSSRGGGDYGYTF. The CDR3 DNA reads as TGTGCCAGCAGCTCTAGGGGGGGTGGTGACTATGGCTACACCTTC.

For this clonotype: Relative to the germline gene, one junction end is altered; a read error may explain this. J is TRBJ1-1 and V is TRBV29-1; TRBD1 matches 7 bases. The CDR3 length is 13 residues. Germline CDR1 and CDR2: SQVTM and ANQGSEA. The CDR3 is CSVQGGSGTGAFF. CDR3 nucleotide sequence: TGCAGCGTCCAGGGGGGGAGCGGCACTGGAGCTTTCTTT.

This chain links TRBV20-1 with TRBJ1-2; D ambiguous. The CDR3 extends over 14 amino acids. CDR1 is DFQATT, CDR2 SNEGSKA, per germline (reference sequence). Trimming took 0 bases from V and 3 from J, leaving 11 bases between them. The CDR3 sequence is CSARERVMDYGYTF. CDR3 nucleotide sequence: TGCAGTGCTAGAGAAAGGGTAATGGACTATGGCTACACCTTC.

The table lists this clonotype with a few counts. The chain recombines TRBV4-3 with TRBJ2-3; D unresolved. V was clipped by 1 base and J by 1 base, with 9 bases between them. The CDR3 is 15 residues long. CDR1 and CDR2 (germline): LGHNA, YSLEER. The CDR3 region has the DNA TGCGCCAGCAGCCAAGGTCCATTCGGCACAGATACGCAGTATTTT. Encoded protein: CASSQGPFGTDTQYF.

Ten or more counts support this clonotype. CDR3 residues: CASRRGDPSYEQYF. The CDR3 nucleotides read TGTGCCAGTAGAAGGGGGGATCCCTCCTACGAGCAGTACTTC. This rearrangement joins TRBV6-1 to TRBJ2-7; the D call may be TRBD1 or TRBD2 (6 bases each). This CDR3 has 14 residues. Trimming took off 9 bases at V and 0 bases at J, with 15 bases between the two ends. Germline V lookup: CDR1 MNHNS, CDR2 SASEGT.

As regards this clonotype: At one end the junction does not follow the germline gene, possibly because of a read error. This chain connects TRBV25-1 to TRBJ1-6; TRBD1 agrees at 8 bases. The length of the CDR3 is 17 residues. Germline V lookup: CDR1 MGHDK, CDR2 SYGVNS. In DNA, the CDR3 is TGTACCAGCAGTATCTTACCCGTGACAGGGGTCGGATCACCCCTCCACTTT. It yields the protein CTSSILPVTGVGSPLHF.

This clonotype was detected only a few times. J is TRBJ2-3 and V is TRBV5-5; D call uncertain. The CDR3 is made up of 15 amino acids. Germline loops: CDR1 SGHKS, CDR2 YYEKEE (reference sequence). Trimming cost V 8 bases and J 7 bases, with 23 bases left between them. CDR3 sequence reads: CASLPEPKLLNTQYF. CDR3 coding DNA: TGTGCCAGTCTCCCTGAACCCAAGCTCTTGAATACGCAGTATTTT.

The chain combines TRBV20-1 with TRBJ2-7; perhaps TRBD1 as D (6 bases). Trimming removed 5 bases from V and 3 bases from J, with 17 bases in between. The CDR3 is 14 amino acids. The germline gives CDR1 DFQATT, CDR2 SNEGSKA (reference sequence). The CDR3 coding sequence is TGCAGTGCTGGGGGCCCTTCCCCGAACTACGAGCAGTACTTC. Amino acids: CSAGGPSPNYEQYF.

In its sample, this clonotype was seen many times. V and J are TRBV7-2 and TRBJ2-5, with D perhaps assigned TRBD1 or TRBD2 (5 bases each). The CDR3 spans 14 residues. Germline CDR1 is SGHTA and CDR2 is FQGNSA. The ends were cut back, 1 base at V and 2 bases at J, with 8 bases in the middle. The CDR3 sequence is CASSLEGRQETQYF. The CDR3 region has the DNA TGTGCCAGCAGCTTAGAGGGACGTCAAGAGACCCAGTACTTC.

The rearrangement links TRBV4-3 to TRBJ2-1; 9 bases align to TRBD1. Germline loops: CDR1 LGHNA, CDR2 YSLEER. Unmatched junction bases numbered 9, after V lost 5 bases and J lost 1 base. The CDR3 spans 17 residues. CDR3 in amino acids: CASSVGTGGGSYNEQFF. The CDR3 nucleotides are TGCGCCAGCAGCGTAGGAACAGGGGGCGGGTCCTACAATGAGCAGTTCTTC.

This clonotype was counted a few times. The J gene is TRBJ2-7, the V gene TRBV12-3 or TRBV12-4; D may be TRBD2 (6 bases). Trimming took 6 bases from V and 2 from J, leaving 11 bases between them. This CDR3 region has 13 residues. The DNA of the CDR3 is TGTGCCAGCAGCCAGACGGGGGCCTACGAGCAGTACTTC. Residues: CASSQTGAYEQYF.

The CDR3 DNA follows: TGTGCCAGCAGCTGGTGGGGGTCCGAGCAGTACTTC. Translation: CASSWWGSEQYF. The chain uses TRBV7-2 and TRBJ2-4, with D tentatively TRBD1 or TRBD2 (5 bases each). The J call may be incorrect, as the DNA end agrees better with TRBJ2-7. CDR3 length equals 12 residues. Germline CDR1 reads SGHTA; CDR2 reads FQGNSA.

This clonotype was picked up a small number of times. This CDR3 is CASSPYGQGAMYEQYF. The CDR3 bases are TGTGCCAGCAGCCCATATGGACAGGGGGCCATGTACGAGCAGTACTTC. The rearrangement uses TRBV7-9 and TRBJ2-4, with 11 bases lining up with TRBD1. Matching the DNA end better, TRBJ2-7 makes the J call doubtful. This CDR3 is 16 amino acids long. Per the germline V gene, CDR1 is SEHNR and CDR2 is FQNEAQ (reference sequence).

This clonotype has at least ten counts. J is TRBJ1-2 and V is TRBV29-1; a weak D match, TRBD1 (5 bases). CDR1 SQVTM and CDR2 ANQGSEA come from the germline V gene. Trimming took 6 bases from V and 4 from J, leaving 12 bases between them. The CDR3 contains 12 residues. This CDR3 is CSVDSISYGYTF. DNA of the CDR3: TGCAGCGTCGACAGCATCTCCTATGGCTACACCTTC.

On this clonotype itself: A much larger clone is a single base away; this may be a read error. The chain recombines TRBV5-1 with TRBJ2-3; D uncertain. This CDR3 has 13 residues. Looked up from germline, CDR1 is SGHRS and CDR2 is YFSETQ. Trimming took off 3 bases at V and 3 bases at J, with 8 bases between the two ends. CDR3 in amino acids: CASSSITTDTQYF. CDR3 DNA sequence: TGCGCCAGCAGCTCTATAACGACAGATACGCAGTATTTT.

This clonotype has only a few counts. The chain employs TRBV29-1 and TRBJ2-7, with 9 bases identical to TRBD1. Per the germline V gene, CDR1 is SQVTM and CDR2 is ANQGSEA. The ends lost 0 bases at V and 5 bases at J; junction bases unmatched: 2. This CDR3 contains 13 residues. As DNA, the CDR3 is TGCAGCGTTGAAGATGGGACAGGGCACGAGCAGTACTTC. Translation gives CSVEDGTGHEQYF.

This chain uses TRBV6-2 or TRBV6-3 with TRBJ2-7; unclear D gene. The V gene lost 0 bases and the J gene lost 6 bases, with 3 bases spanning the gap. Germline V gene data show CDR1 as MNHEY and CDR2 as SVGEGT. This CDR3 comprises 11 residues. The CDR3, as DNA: TGTGCCAGCAGTTACTCTTCCGAGCAGTACTTC. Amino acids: CASSYSSEQYF.

In nucleotides, the CDR3 is TGTGCCAGCAGACCCGCGTCCGGCGAGGTGTACACAGATACGCAGTATTTT. This sequence encodes CASRPASGEVYTDTQYF. V gene TRBV28 combines with J gene TRBJ2-3; D gene unclear. Germline CDR1 is MDHEN and CDR2 is SYDVKM. V lost 6 bases and J 2 bases, leaving 21 bases between the germline ends. This CDR3 contains 17 residues.

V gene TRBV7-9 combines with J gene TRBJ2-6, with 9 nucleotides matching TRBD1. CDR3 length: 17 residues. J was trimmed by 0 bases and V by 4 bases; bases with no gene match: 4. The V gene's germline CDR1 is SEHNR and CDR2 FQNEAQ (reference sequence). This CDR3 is CASSWTGVLSGANVLTF. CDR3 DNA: TGTGCCAGCAGCTGGACAGGGGTTCTCTCTGGGGCCAACGTCCTGACTTTC.

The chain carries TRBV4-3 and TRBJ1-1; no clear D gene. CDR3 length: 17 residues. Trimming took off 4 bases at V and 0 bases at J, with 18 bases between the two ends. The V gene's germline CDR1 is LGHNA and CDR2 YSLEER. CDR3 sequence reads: CASSPHLGATMNTEAFF. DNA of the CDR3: TGCGCCAGCAGCCCCCATTTGGGCGCTACGATGAACACTGAAGCTTTCTTT.

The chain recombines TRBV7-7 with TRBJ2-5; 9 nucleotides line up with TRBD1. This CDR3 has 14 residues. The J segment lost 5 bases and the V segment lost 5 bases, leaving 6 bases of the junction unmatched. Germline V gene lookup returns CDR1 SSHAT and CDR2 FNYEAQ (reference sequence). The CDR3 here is CASSASQGAETQYF. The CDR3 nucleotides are TGTGCCAGCAGCGCGTCACAGGGGGCCGAGACCCAGTACTTC.

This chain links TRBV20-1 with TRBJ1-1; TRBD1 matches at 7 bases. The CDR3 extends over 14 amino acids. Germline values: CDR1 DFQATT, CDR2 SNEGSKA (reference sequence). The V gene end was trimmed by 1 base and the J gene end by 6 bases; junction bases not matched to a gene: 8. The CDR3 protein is CSARVPDRAPEAFF. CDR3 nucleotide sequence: TGCAGTGCTAGAGTCCCCGACAGGGCCCCTGAAGCTTTCTTT.

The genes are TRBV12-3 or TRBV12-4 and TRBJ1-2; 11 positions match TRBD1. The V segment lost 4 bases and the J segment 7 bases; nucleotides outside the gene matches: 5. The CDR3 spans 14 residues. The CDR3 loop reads CASSWGQGGGGYTF. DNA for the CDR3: TGTGCCAGCAGTTGGGGACAGGGGGGTGGTGGCTACACCTTC.